Listed below are T cell receptor beta chains from one sample, sequenced in a study of blood T cell repertoires in COVID-19. Profiled with immunoSEQ multiplex PCR; TCRdb holds only in-frame clones, not every one. The sample holds about 200,000 clones, approximately 84% seen once. Material: peripheral blood. The receptors originated from an elderly woman with acute or convalescent COVID-19. CDR3s include the opening cysteine and the closing phenylalanine or tryptophan. D genes are given only for firm matches. Only some rows state a clone size, as once, few, many or a class for expanded clones.

cdr3_nt,cdr3_aa,clone_size,j_call,v_call,d_call
TGTGCCAGCAGCGCTAGTGTAGATGGCTACACCTTC,CASSASVDGYTF,NA,TRBJ1-2,TRBV9,NA
TGTGCCTGGAGCAAGGGGATAACCAATGAGCAGTTCTTC,CAWSKGITNEQFF,NA,TRBJ2-1,TRBV30,NA
TGTGCCAGCAGTCGATATAGGACTAGCGTATACGAGCAGTACTTC,CASSRYRTSVYEQYF,NA,TRBJ2-7,TRBV27,TRBD2
TGTGCCAGCAGCTTTACAGGGATTTTAACAAACACCATATATTTT,CASSFTGILTNTIYF,NA,TRBJ1-3,TRBV9,NA
TGTGCCAGCGTCGACAGGGCCCACAATCAGCCCCAGCATTTT,CASVDRAHNQPQHF,NA,TRBJ1-5,TRBV6-5,TRBD1
TGTGCCAGCTCACCCACAGGGTTGAACACTGAAGCTTTCTTT,CASSPTGLNTEAFF,NA,TRBJ1-1,TRBV18,NA
TGTGCCAGCAGTTTATGGTTAGAAGGACAGGGACTTGGGGCCAACGTCCTGACTTTC,CASSLWLEGQGLGANVLTF,NA,TRBJ2-6,TRBV27,TRBD1
TGTGCCAGCAGTCCCCGGGGGAAAGCTTTCTTT,CASSPRGKAFF,NA,TRBJ1-1,TRBV12-3/TRBV12-4,NA
TGCGCCAGCAGCTTGGCGGGGGAGGGGTTCCATGGCTACACCTTC,CASSLAGEGFHGYTF,NA,TRBJ1-2,TRBV5-1,NA
TGTGCCAGCAGTGGACAGGGAAGGGGGTACGAGCAGTACTTC,CASSGQGRGYEQYF,NA,TRBJ2-7,TRBV28,TRBD1
TGTGCCAGCAGTCCCTCTAGCGCGCAAGAGACCCAGTACTTC,CASSPSSAQETQYF,once,TRBJ2-5,TRBV6-1,NA
TGCGCCAGCAGTGAGTCTATTTACACCGGGGAGCTGTTTTTT,CASSESIYTGELFF,NA,TRBJ2-2,TRBV10-1,NA
TGTGCCAGCAGTTTATCACGCGCGAACACTGAAGCTTTCTTT,CASSLSRANTEAFF,NA,TRBJ1-1,TRBV27,NA
TGTGCCAGCAGTTCCCCCCGGAACAGCCCGAACACTGAAGCTTTCTTT,CASSSPRNSPNTEAFF,few,TRBJ1-1,TRBV6-5,NA
TGTGCCAGCAGTTATACGGACAGGGGATCGAGTGAAAAACTGTTTTTT,CASSYTDRGSSEKLFF,NA,TRBJ1-4,TRBV6-2/TRBV6-3,TRBD1
TGTGCCAGCAGGGGACTAGCCAACGTCTACGAGCAGTACTTC,CASRGLANVYEQYF,NA,TRBJ2-7,TRBV6-1,TRBD2
TGTGCCAGCAGCGTAGGTCAGGGGGAGTCTGGAAACACCATATATTTT,CASSVGQGESGNTIYF,NA,TRBJ1-3,TRBV9,TRBD1
TGCGCCAGCAGCCCCGAACCCCAGGGCGTCTATGGCTACACCTTC,CASSPEPQGVYGYTF,NA,TRBJ1-2,TRBV5-1,NA
TGTGCCAGCAGTGAAACCTTCGGGCAGGGATTTTATGGCTACACCTTC,CASSETFGQGFYGYTF,NA,TRBJ1-2,TRBV27,NA
TGTGCCAGCAGTGTCGCAGATACGCAGTATTTT,CASSVADTQYF,NA,TRBJ2-3,TRBV2,NA
TGTGCCAGTAGTATAGCAGGGTTACCTAATGAGAACGAGCAGTTCTTC,CASSIAGLPNENEQFF,NA,TRBJ2-1,TRBV19,NA
TGTGCCAGCAGCGCTGTGGCGGCGGGAGCCTACGAGCAGTACTTC,CASSAVAAGAYEQYF,NA,TRBJ2-7,TRBV9,TRBD2
TGTGCCAGCAGCTTTAGCAGATCCTACGAGCAGTACTTC,CASSFSRSYEQYF,few,TRBJ2-7,TRBV5-6,NA
TGTGCCAGCAGCTTAGTCCCGCCGGGAAGGATGAACACTGAAGCTTTCTTT,CASSLVPPGRMNTEAFF,NA,TRBJ1-1,TRBV11-2,NA
TGTGCCAGCAGCCGCGACATTGGGACAGTTAACAATCAGCCCCAGCATTTT,CASSRDIGTVNNQPQHF,NA,TRBJ1-5,TRBV28,TRBD1
TGTGCCAGCGGCCCGAATGAGCAGTTCTTC,CASGPNEQFF,NA,TRBJ2-1,TRBV6-6,NA
TGTGCCAGCAGCTGGTCCGGGAATGAGGCTGGCTATACCTTC,CASSWSGNEAGYTF,NA,TRBJ1-2,TRBV7-2,NA
TGCGCCAGCAGCTTGGGACTAGCGGGAGTGGGTCAAGAGACCCAGTACTTC,CASSLGLAGVGQETQYF,NA,TRBJ2-5,TRBV5-1,TRBD2
TGTGCCAGCAGTTTACTGTATAACACTGAAGCTTTCTTT,CASSLLYNTEAFF,NA,TRBJ1-1,TRBV12-3/TRBV12-4,NA
TGTGCCAGCAGTTTTTCAGGGAATACTGAAGCTTTCTTT,CASSFSGNTEAFF,NA,TRBJ1-1,TRBV27,NA
TGTGCCAGCAGCGAACAGACAGTCTACAATGAGCAGTTCTTC,CASSEQTVYNEQFF,NA,TRBJ2-1,TRBV9,NA
TGCGCCAGCAGCCCAGTCGCGGGGGCAAGCTCCTACGAGCAGTACTTC,CASSPVAGASSYEQYF,NA,TRBJ2-7,TRBV4-3,NA
TGTGCCAGCAGCTTAAGCCGGAACACTGAAGCTTTCTTT,CASSLSRNTEAFF,NA,TRBJ1-1,TRBV7-2,NA
TGTGCCAGCTCACCAAGCCTAGGGGCCAGCTATGATACGCAGTATTTT,CASSPSLGASYDTQYF,NA,TRBJ2-3,TRBV18,NA
TGCGCCAGCAGCTTGATCGCAGGGGGCTTGGGAAACACCATATATTTT,CASSLIAGGLGNTIYF,NA,TRBJ1-3,TRBV5-1,TRBD1
TGTGCCAGCAGACTAGCGGGTCCTCTATATGAGCAGTTCTTC,CASRLAGPLYEQFF,NA,TRBJ2-1,TRBV27,TRBD2
TGTGCCAGCTCACCAATAAGGGGAGCGGGAGTGAGTGAGCAGTTCTTC,CASSPIRGAGVSEQFF,once,TRBJ2-1,TRBV18,TRBD2
TGTGCCAGCAGCTTTAGTTCAGGGGCGGACACTGAAGCTTTCTTT,CASSFSSGADTEAFF,NA,TRBJ1-1,TRBV7-9,NA
TGTGCCACCAGCAGACCCGACAGGGGGGGAAAGACCCAGTACTTC,CATSRPDRGGKTQYF,once,TRBJ2-5,TRBV15,TRBD1
TGTGCCAGCAGTTTACAGGGGAAGAACACTGAAGCTTTCTTT,CASSLQGKNTEAFF,NA,TRBJ1-1,TRBV28,NA